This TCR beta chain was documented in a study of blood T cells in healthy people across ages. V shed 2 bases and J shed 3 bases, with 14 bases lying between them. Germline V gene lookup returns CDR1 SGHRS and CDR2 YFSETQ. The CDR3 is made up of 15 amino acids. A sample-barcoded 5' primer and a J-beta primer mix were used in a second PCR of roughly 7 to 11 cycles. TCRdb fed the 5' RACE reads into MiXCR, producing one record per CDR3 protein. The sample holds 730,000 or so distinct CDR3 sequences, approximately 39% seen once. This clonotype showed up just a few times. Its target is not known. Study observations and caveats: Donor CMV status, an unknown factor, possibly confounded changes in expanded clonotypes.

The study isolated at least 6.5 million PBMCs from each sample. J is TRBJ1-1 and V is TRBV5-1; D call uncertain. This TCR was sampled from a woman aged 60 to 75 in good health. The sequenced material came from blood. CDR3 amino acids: CASSLGPGGDTEAFF. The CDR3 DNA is TGCGCCAGCAGCTTAGGCCCGGGCGGGGACACTGAAGCTTTCTTT.